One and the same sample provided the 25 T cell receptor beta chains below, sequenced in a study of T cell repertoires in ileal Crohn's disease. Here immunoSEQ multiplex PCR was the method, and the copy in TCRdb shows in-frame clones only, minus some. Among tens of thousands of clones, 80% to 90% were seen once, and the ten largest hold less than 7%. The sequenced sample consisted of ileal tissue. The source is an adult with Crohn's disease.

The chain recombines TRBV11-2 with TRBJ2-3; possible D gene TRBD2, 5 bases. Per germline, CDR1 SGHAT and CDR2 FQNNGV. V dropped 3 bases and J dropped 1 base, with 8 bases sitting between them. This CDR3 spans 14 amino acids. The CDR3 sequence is CASSFGVRTDTQYF. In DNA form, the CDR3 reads TGTGCCAGCAGCTTCGGGGTCCGCACAGATACGCAGTATTTT.

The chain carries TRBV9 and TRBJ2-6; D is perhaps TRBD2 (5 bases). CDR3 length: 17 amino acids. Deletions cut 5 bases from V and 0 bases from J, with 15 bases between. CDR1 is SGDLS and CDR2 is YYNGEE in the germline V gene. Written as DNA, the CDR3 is TGTGCCAGCAGGACTCGGGCGGGTTTCTCTGGGGCCAACGTCCTGACTTTC. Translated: CASRTRAGFSGANVLTF.

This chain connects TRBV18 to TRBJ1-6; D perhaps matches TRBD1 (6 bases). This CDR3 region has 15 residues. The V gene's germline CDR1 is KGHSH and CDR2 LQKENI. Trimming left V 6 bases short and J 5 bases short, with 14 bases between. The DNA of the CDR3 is TGTGCCAGCTCTACACAGGGTCTCAATAATTCACCCCTCCACTTT. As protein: CASSTQGLNNSPLHF.

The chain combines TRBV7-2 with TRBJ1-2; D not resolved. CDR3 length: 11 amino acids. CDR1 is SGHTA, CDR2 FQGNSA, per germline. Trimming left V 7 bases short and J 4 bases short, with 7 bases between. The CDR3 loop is CASTAGYGYTF. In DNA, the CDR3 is TGTGCCAGCACCGCCGGCTATGGCTACACCTTC. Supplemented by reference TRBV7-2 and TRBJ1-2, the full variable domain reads GAGVSQSPSNKVTEKGKDVELRCDPISGHTALYWYRQSLGQGLEFLIYFQGNSAPDKSGLPSDRFSAERTGGSVSTLTIQRTQQEDSAVYLCASTAGYGYTFGSGTRLTVV.

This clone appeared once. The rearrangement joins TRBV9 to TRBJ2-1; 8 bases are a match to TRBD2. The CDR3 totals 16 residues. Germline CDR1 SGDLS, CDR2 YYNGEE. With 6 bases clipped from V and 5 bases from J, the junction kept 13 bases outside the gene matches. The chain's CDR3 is CASTTTASGGHNEQFF. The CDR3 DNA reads TGTGCCAGCACCACGACTGCATCGGGGGGGCACAATGAGCAGTTCTTC. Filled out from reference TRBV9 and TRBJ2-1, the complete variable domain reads DSGVTQTPKHLITATGQRVTLRCSPRSGDLSVYWYQQSLDQGLQFLIQYYNGEERAKGNILERFSAQQFPDLHSELNLSSLELGDSALYFCASTTTASGGHNEQFFGPGTRLTVL.

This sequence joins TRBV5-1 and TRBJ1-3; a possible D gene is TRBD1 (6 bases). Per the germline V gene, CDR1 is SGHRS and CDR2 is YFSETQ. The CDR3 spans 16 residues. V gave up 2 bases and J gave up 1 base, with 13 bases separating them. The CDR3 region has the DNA TGCGCCAGCAGCTTAGGTCAACAGGGATCTGGAAACACCATATATTTT. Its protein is CASSLGQQGSGNTIYF.

The CDR3: CASSNTVRAYEQYF. The CDR3 coding sequence is TGTGCCAGCAGCAACACGGTCAGGGCCTACGAGCAGTACTTC. The chain is built from TRBV7-2 and TRBJ2-7; TRBD1 might be the D (5 bases). The CDR3 is 14 amino acids. Deletions cut 5 bases from V and 2 bases from J, with 13 bases between. CDR1 SGHTA and CDR2 FQGNSA come from the germline V gene.

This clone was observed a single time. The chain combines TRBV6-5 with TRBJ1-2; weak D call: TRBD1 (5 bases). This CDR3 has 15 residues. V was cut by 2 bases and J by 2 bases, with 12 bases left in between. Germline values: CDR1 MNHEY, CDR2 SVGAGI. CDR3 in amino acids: CASSYAFQGNYGYTF. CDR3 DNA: TGTGCCAGCAGTTACGCCTTTCAGGGAAACTATGGCTACACCTTC.

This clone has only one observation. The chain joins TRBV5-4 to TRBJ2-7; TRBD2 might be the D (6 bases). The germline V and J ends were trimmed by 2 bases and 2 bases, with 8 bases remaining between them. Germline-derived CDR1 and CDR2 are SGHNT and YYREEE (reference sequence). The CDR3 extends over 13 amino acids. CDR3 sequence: CASSFPGAYEQYF. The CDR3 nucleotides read TGTGCCAGCAGCTTCCCGGGGGCCTACGAGCAGTACTTC.

This chain's CDR3 is CASSMRSGGARNNEQFF. CDR3 nucleotides: TGTGCCAGCAGCATGCGAAGCGGGGGGGCGAGGAACAATGAGCAGTTCTTC. V usage is TRBV7-9 and J usage is TRBJ2-1; 10 nucleotides line up with TRBD2. J gave up 5 bases and V 5 bases, and 12 bases lay outside the gene matches. The V gene's germline CDR1 is SEHNR and CDR2 FQNEAQ (reference sequence). The CDR3 extends over 17 amino acids.

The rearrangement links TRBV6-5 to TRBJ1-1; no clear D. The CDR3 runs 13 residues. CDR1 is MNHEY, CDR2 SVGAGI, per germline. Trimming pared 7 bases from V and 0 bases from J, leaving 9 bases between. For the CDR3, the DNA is TGTGCCAGCACCCCGAGCATGAACACTGAAGCTTTCTTT. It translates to CASTPSMNTEAFF.

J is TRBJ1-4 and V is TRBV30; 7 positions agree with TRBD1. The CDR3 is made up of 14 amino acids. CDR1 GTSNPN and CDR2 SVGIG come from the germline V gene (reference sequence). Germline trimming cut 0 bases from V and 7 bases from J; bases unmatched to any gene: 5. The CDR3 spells CAWSVKGASEKLFF. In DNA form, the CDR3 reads TGTGCCTGGAGTGTAAAGGGGGCGAGTGAAAAACTGTTTTTT.

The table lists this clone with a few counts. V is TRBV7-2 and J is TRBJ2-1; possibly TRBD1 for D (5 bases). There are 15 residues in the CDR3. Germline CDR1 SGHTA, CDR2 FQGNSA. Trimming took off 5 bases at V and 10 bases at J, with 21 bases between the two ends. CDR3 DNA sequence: TGTGCCAGCAGCCCGAGCCTTGGGGCAGAGAGGGAGCAGTTCTTC. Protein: CASSPSLGAEREQFF. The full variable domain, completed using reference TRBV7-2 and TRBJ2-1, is GAGVSQSPSNKVTEKGKDVELRCDPISGHTALYWYRQSLGQGLEFLIYFQGNSAPDKSGLPSDRFSAERTGGSVSTLTIQRTQQEDSAVYLCASSPSLGAEREQFFGPGTRLTVL.

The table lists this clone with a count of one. Here the CDR3 DNA reads TGCGCCAGCAGCCAGCCGGGCCGGGACTACGAGCAGTACTTC. Translating it yields CASSQPGRDYEQYF. The gene calls are TRBV4-1 and TRBJ2-7; a possible D gene is TRBD2 (5 bases). The CDR3 sequence is 14 residues long. Trimming took 3 bases from V and 3 from J, leaving 12 bases between them. Germline CDR1 MGHRA, CDR2 YSYEKL.

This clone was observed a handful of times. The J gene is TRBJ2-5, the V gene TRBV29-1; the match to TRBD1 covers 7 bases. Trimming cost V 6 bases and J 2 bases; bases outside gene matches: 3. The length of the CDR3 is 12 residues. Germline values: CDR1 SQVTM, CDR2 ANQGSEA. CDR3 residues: CSVGQIQETQYF. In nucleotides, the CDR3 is TGCAGCGTGGGACAGATACAAGAGACCCAGTACTTC.

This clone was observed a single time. CDR3 nucleotide sequence: TGTGCCAGCAGCCCCGACAGGGACCATGGCTACACCTTC. This gives the protein CASSPDRDHGYTF. This chain connects TRBV7-2 to TRBJ1-2; 7 nucleotides align to TRBD1. This CDR3 comprises 13 residues. Germline CDR1 reads SGHTA; CDR2 reads FQGNSA. The V segment lost 5 bases and the J segment 6 bases; nucleotides outside the gene matches: 6.

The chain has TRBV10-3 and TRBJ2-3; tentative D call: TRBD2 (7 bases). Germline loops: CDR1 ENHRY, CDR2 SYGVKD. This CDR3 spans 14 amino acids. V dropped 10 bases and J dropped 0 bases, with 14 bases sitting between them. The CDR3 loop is CATGTGGSTDTQYF. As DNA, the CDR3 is TGTGCCACCGGGACGGGGGGCAGCACAGATACGCAGTATTTT.

CDR3 nucleotide sequence: TGTGCCAGCAGCTTAGCGTCCTGGAACAGGGGCCGAGGCTATGGCTACACCTTC. This encodes CASSLASWNRGRGYGYTF. This sequence joins TRBV7-9 and TRBJ1-2; 7 bases align to TRBD1. V lost 0 bases to trimming and J lost 4 bases; unmatched junction nucleotides: 14. This CDR3 region has 18 residues. Germline assignment: CDR1 SEHNR and CDR2 FQNEAQ (reference sequence).

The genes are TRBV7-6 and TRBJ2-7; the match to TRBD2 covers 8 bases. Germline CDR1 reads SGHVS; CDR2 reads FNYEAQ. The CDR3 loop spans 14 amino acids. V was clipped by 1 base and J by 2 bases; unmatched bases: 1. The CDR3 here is CASSLGGGTYEQYF. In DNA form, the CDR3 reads TGTGCCAGCAGCTTAGGCGGGGGGACCTACGAGCAGTACTTC.

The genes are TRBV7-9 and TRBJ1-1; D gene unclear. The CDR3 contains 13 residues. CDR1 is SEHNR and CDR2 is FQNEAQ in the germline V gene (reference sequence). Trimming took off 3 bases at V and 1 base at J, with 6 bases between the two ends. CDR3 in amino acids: CASSFAGNTEAFF. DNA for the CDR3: TGTGCCAGCAGCTTTGCCGGGAACACTGAAGCTTTCTTT.

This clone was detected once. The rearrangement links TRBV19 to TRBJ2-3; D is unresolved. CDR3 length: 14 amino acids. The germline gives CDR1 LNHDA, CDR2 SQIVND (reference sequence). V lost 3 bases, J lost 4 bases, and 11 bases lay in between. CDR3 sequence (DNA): TGTGCCAGTAGTATGTCATTCTCGGCAGATACGCAGTATTTT. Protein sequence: CASSMSFSADTQYF.

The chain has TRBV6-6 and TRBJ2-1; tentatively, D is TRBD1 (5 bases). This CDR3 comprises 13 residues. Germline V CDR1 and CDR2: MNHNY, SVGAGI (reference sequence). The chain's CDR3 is CSLSTDTYNEQFF. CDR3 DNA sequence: TGTAGCCTATCAACGGACACCTACAATGAGCAGTTCTTC.

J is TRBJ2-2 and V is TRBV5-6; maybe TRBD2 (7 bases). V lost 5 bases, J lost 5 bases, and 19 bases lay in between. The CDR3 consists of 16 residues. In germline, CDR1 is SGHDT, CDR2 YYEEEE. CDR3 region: CASSSSAGDITGELFF. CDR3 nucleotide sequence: TGTGCCAGCAGTTCATCTGCGGGGGACATTACCGGGGAGCTGTTTTTT.

CDR3 region: CASSRGQNTEAFF. The CDR3 coding sequence is TGCGCCAGCAGCCGTGGACAGAACACTGAAGCTTTCTTT. This sequence joins TRBV4-1 and TRBJ1-1; a weak D match, TRBD1 (5 bases). The CDR3 runs 13 residues. Trimming removed 4 bases from V and 1 base from J, with 7 bases in between. Germline V gene lookup returns CDR1 MGHRA and CDR2 YSYEKL.

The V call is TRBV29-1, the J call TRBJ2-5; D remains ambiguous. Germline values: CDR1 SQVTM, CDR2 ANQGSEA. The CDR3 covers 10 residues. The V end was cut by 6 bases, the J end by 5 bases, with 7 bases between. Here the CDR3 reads CSVFVETQYF. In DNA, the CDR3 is TGCAGCGTCTTTGTGGAGACCCAGTACTTC.